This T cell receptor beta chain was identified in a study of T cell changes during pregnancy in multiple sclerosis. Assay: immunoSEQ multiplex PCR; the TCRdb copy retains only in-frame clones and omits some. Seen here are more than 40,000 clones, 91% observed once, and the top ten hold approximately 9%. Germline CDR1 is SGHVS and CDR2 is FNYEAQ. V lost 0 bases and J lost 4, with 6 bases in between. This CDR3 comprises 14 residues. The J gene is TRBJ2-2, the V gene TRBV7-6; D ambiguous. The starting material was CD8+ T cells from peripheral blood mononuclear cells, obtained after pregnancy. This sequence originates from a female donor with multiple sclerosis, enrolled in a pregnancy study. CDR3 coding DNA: TGTGCCAGCAGCTTAGCGGGCTCCACCGGGGAGCTGTTTTTT. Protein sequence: CASSLAGSTGELFF.